Listed here are 11 T cell receptor beta chains from one sample, sequenced in a study of blood T cell repertoires in COVID-19. Here immunoSEQ multiplex PCR was the method, and the copy in TCRdb shows in-frame clones only, minus some. Counted here are about 81,000 clones, roughly four fifths occurring once; the ten biggest clones make up about 10%. Sequencing input: peripheral blood. These receptors were collected from a man aged 55-75 years with acute or convalescent COVID-19.

The gene calls are TRBV19 and TRBJ2-7; TRBD1 agrees at 7 bases. J gave up 2 bases and V 4 bases, and 5 bases lay outside the gene matches. The CDR3 is 14 amino acids. Per the germline V gene, CDR1 is LNHDA and CDR2 is SQIVND (reference sequence). The CDR3 DNA reads TGTGCCAGTAGTAGTAGGGGGCTTCCCTACGAGCAGTACTTC. It specifies CASSSRGLPYEQYF.

This clone came up a few times. The CDR3 DNA reads TGTGCCAGCAGTTTGGAGCCACCTCCTGAGCAGTTCTTC. It yields the protein CASSLEPPPEQFF. V is TRBV12-3 or TRBV12-4 and J is TRBJ2-1; D call uncertain. This CDR3 comprises 13 residues. V lost 3 bases to trimming and J lost 9 bases, with 12 bases between them.

This clone was observed a handful of times. The chain couples TRBV19 to TRBJ2-2, with a possible D match to TRBD1 (6 bases). The CDR3 has 14 amino acids. Germline V gene lookup returns CDR1 LNHDA and CDR2 SQIVND (reference sequence). V was shortened by 7 bases and J by 5 bases, with 14 bases between the two germline ends. CDR3 sequence: CASTSTGATGELFF. The DNA for the CDR3 is TGTGCCAGTACTTCGACAGGAGCTACCGGGGAGCTGTTTTTT. Based on the CDR3 plus reference TRBV19 and TRBJ2-2, the full variable domain is DGGITQSPKYLFRKEGQNVTLSCEQNLNHDAMYWYRQDPGQGLRLIYYSQIVNDFQKGDIAEGYSVSREKKESFPLTVTSAQKNPTAFYLCASTSTGATGELFFGEGSRLTVL.

The gene calls are TRBV6-5 and TRBJ2-5, with 9 nucleotides matching TRBD1. The CDR3 runs 13 residues. V gave up 6 bases and J gave up 3 bases; unmatched junction bases: 2. The germline V gene encodes CDR1 MNHEY and CDR2 SVGAGI. The CDR3 nucleotides are TGTGCCAGCAGCCGGACAGGGGAAGAGACCCAGTACTTC. This translates into CASSRTGEETQYF.

The CDR3 bases are TGTGCCAGCGCCAGGGTAAATACGCAGTATTTT. Translating gives CASARVNTQYF. The chain recombines TRBV18 with TRBJ2-3; the D gene is possibly TRBD1 (5 bases). CDR1 KGHSH and CDR2 LQKENI come from the germline V gene. V was pared by 8 bases and J by 7 bases, with 10 bases between. The CDR3 runs to 11 residues.

V gene TRBV5-1 combines with J gene TRBJ2-3; 12 bases line up with TRBD2. Trimming took 4 bases from V and 6 from J; bases not matched to a gene: 9. Germline V CDR1 and CDR2: SGHRS, YFSETQ. CDR3 size: 16 residues. In DNA, the CDR3 is TGCGCCAGCAGCCTTAGTCCGACTAGCGGGGGTGATACGCAGTATTTT. It yields the protein CASSLSPTSGGDTQYF. The full variable domain, rest sourced from reference TRBV5-1 and TRBJ2-3, is KAGVTQTPRYLIKTRGQQVTLSCSPISGHRSVSWYQQTPGQGLQFLFEYFSETQRNKGNFPGRFSGRQFSNSRSEMNVSTLELGDSALYLCASSLSPTSGGDTQYFGPGTRLTVL.

This sequence joins TRBV25-1 and TRBJ2-2; D not certain. The ends were cut back, 5 bases at V and 0 bases at J, with 10 bases in the middle. Germline V gene lookup returns CDR1 MGHDK and CDR2 SYGVNS. The CDR3 sequence is 15 residues long. CDR3 sequence: CASSLAATNTGELFF. The CDR3 coding sequence is TGTGCCAGCAGTTTGGCGGCCACGAACACCGGGGAGCTGTTTTTT.

V usage is TRBV29-1 and J usage is TRBJ1-5, with 7 bases matching TRBD1. The V gene's germline CDR1 is SQVTM and CDR2 ANQGSEA. This CDR3 spans 13 amino acids. Trimming took 4 bases from V and 5 from J; bases not matched to a gene: 5. The CDR3 nucleotides are TGCAGCGTTGGTCAGGGGGTGGATCAGCCCCAGCATTTT. It is translated as CSVGQGVDQPQHF.

Remarks on this clone: This CDR3 is also generated by other DNA sequences in the sample. The chain employs TRBV5-1 and TRBJ2-7, with a possible D match to TRBD1 (5 bases). The CDR3 loop spans 14 amino acids. Trimming removed 0 bases from V and 0 bases from J, with 7 bases in between. Germline V gives CDR1 SGHRS, CDR2 YFSETQ. The CDR3 coding sequence is TGCGCCAGCAGCTTGGATCAGGGCTCCTACGAGCAGTACTTC. Translating gives CASSLDQGSYEQYF.

V is TRBV4-3 and J is TRBJ1-4; D is possibly TRBD1 (5 bases). Germline V lookup: CDR1 LGHNA, CDR2 YSLEER. V lost 4 bases to trimming and J lost 1 base, with 10 bases between them. The CDR3 consists of 15 residues. Written as DNA, the CDR3 is TGCGCCAGCAGCCGTCAGACAGAAACTAATGAAAAACTGTTTTTT. Amino acids: CASSRQTETNEKLFF.

This chain uses TRBV12-5 with TRBJ2-7; 14 positions match TRBD2. The CDR3 is 15 residues long. Germline CDR1 and CDR2: LGHNT and FRNRAP. The V and J ends lost 4 bases and 4 bases, in that order; junction bases with no gene match: 3. CDR3 loop: CASGYGTSGGYEQYF. Here the CDR3 DNA reads TGTGCTAGTGGTTACGGGACTAGCGGGGGTTACGAGCAGTACTTC.